This T cell receptor (beta chain) appears in the sequencing data of a study of OX40 agonist ivuxolimab in advanced cancers. Study-level findings and limits: The antigens recognized by the expanded peripheral T cells, that is their antigen specificity, were not determined.

Libraries were prepared by immunoSEQ multiplex PCR; TCRdb keeps only in-frame clonotypes and omits some of them. This sample has 50,000 to 75,000 clones, with about 90% found just once. Blood specimens came from baseline, cycle 4 day 1, and cycle 7 day 1. Germline CDR1 and CDR2: SGHVS and FNYEAQ. V lost 5 bases and J lost 0; bases outside the gene matches: 6. This CDR3 spans 17 amino acids. This clone was seen more than once but under ten times. Its target is unknown. The chain has TRBV7-6 and TRBJ2-1, with TRBD2 identical over 11 bases. The TCR originated in an adult with an advanced solid tumor such as melanoma, head and neck, liver or kidney cancer. This specimen consisted of CD4+ or CD8+ T cells sorted from blood, obtained in a trial of the OX40 agonist ivuxolimab. The CDR3 bases are TGTGCCAGCAGCCTTACTAGCGGGGGTACCTCCTACAATGAGCAGTTCTTC. Amino acids: CASSLTSGGTSYNEQFF.